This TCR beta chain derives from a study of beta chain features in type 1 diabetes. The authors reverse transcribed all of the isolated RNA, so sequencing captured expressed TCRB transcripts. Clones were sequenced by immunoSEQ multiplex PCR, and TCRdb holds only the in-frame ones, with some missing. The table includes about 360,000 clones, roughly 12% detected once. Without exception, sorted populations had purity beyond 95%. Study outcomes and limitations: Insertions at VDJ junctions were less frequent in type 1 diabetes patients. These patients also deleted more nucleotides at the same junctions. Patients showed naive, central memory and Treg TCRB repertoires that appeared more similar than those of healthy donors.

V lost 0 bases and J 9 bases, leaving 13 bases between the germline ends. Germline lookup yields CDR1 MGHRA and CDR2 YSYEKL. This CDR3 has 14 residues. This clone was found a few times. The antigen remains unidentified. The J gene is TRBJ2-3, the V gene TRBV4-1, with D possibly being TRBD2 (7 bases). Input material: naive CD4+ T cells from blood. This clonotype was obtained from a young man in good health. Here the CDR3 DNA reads TGCGCCAGCAGCCAAGATCCTCGGGGGGCCACGCAGTATTTT. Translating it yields CASSQDPRGATQYF.